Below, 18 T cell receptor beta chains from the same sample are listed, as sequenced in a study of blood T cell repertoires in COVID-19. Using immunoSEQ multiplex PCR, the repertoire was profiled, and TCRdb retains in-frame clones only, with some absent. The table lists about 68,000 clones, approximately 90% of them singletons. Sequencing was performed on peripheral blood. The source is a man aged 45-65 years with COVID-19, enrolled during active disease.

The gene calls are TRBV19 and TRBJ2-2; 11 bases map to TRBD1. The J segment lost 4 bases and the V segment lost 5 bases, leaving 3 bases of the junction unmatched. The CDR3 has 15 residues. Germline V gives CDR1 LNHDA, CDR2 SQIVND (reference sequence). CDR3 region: CASSVGTGGTGELFF. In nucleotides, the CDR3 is TGTGCCAGTAGTGTTGGGACAGGGGGCACCGGGGAGCTGTTTTTT. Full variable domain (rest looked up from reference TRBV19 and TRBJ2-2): DGGITQSPKYLFRKEGQNVTLSCEQNLNHDAMYWYRQDPGQGLRLIYYSQIVNDFQKGDIAEGYSVSREKKESFPLTVTSAQKNPTAFYLCASSVGTGGTGELFFGEGSRLTVL.

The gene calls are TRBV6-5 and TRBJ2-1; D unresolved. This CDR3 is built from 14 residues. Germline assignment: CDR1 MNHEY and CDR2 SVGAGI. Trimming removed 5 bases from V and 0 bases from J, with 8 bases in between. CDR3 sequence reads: CASSTVSSYNEQFF. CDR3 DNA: TGTGCCAGCAGTACCGTGAGCTCCTACAATGAGCAGTTCTTC.

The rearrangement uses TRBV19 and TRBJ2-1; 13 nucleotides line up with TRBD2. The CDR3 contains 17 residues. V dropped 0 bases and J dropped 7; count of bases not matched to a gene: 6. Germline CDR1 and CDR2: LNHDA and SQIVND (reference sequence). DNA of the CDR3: TGTGCCAGTAGTATAGAACTGGGACTAGCGGGGAATAATGAGCAGTTCTTC. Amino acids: CASSIELGLAGNNEQFF.

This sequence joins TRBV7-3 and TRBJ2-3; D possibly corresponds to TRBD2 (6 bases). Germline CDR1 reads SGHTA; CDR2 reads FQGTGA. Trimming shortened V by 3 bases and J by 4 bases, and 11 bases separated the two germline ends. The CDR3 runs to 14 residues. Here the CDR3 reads CASSFRWGADTQYF. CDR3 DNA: TGTGCCAGCAGCTTCAGGTGGGGGGCAGATACGCAGTATTTT.

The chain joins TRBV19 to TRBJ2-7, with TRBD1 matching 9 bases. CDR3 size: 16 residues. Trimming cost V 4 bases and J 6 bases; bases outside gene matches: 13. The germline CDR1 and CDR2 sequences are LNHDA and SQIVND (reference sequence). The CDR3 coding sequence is TGTGCCAGTAGTACCATGCCGGGACAGGGAGGGGGCGAGCAGTACTTC. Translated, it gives CASSTMPGQGGGEQYF.

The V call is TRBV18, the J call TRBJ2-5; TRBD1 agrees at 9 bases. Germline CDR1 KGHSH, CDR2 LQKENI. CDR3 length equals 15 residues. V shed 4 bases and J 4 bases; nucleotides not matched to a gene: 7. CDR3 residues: CASSQQGARGETQYF. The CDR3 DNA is TGTGCCAGCTCACAACAGGGGGCGCGGGGAGAGACCCAGTACTTC.

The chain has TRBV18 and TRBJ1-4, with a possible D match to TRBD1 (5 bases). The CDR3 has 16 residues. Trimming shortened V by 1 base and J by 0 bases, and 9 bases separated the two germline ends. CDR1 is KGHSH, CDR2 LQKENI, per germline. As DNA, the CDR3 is TGTGCCAGCTCACCACGAGGACATGCAACTAATGAAAAACTGTTTTTT. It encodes CASSPRGHATNEKLFF.

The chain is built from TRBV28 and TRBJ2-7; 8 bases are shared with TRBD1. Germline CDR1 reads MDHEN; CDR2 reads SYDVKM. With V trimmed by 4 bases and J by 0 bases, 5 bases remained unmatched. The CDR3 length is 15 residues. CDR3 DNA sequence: TGTGCCAGCAGTTCCTCGGACAGGGTCTCCTACGAGCAGTACTTC. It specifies CASSSSDRVSYEQYF.

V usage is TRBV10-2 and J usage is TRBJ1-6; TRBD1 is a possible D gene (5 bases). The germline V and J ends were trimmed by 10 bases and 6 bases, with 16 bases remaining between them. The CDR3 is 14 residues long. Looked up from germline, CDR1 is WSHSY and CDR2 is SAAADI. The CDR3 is CAIGGTLINSPLHF. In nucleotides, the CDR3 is TGCGCCATCGGGGGTACTCTTATTAATTCACCCCTCCACTTT.

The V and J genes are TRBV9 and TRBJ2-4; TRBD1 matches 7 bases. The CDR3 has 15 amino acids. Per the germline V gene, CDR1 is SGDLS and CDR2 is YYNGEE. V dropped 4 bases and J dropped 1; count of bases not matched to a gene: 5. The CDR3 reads CASSPTGTAKNIQYF. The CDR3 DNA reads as TGTGCCAGCAGCCCGACAGGGACGGCCAAAAACATTCAGTACTTC. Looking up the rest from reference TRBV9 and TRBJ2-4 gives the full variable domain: DSGVTQTPKHLITATGQRVTLRCSPRSGDLSVYWYQQSLDQGLQFLIQYYNGEERAKGNILERFSAQQFPDLHSELNLSSLELGDSALYFCASSPTGTAKNIQYFGAGTRLSVL.

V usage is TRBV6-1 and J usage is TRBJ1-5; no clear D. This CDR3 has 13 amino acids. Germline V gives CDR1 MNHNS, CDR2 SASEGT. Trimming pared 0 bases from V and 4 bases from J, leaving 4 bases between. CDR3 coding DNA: TGTGCCAGCAGTGAAGCGAGAAATCAGCCCCAGCATTTT. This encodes CASSEARNQPQHF.

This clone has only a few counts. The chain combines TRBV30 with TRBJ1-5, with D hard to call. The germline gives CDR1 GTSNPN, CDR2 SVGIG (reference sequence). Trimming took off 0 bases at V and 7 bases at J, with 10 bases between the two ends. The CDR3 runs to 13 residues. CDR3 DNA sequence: TGTGCCTGGAGTGTAGAGGGCCGGCAGCCCCAGCATTTT. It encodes CAWSVEGRQPQHF. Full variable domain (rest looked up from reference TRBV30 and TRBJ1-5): SQTIHQWPATLVQPVGSPLSLECTVEGTSNPNLYWYRQAAGRGLQLLFYSVGIGQISSEVPQNLSASRPQDRQFILSSKKLLLSDSGFYLCAWSVEGRQPQHFGDGTRLSIL.

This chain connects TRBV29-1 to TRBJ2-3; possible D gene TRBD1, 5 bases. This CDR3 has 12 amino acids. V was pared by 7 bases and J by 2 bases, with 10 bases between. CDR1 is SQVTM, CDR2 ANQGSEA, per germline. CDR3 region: CSAGHNTDTQYF. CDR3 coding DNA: TGCAGCGCCGGACACAACACAGATACGCAGTATTTT.

CDR3 loop: CASSLTGLNEQYF. In DNA, the CDR3 is TGTGCCAGCAGTTTAACAGGGTTGAACGAGCAGTACTTC. The chain has TRBV27 and TRBJ2-7; tentative D call: TRBD1 (6 bases). Germline V lookup: CDR1 MNHEY, CDR2 SMNVEV (reference sequence). This CDR3 comprises 13 residues. The ends were cut back, 2 bases at V and 5 bases at J, with 10 bases in the middle.

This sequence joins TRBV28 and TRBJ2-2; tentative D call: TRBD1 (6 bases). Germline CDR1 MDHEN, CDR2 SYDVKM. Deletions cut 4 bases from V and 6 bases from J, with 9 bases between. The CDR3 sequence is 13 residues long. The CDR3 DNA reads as TGTGCCAGCAGTTCAGGGGCGGCCGGGGAGCTGTTTTTT. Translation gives CASSSGAAGELFF.

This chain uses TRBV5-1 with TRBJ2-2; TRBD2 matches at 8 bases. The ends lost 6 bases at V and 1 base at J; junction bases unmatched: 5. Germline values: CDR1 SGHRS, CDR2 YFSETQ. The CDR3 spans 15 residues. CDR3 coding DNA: TGCGCCAGCACACCGACTAGCGTGAACACCGGGGAGCTGTTTTTT. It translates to CASTPTSVNTGELFF.

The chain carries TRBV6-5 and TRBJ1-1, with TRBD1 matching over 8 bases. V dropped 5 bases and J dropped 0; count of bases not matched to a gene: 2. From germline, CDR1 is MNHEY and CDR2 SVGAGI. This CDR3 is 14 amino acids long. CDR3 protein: CASSPTGVNTEAFF. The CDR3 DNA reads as TGTGCCAGCAGTCCGACAGGGGTGAACACTGAAGCTTTCTTT.

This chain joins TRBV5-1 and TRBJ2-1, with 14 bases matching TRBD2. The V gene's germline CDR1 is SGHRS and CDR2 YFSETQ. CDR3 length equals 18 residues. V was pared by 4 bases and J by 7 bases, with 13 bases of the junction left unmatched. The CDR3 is CASSPRLAGGPDGNEQFF. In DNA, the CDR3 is TGCGCCAGCAGCCCACGACTAGCGGGAGGGCCGGATGGTAATGAGCAGTTCTTC.